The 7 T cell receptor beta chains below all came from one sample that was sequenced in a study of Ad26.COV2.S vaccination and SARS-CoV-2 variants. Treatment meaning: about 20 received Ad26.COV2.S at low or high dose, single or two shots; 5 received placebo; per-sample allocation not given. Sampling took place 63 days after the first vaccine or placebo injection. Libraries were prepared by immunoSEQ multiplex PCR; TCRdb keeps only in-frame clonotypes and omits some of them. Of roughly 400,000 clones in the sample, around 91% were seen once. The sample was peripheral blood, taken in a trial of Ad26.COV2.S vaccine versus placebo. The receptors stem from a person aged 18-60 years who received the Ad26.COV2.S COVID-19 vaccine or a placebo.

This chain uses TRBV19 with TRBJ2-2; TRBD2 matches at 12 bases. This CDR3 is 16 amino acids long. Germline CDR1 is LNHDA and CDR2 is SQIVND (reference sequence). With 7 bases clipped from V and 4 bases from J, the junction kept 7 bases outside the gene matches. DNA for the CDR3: TGTGCCAGTACCCGACTAGCGGGAGCGGGCACCGGGGAGCTGTTTTTT. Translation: CASTRLAGAGTGELFF. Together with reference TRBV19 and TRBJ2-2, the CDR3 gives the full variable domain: DGGITQSPKYLFRKEGQNVTLSCEQNLNHDAMYWYRQDPGQGLRLIYYSQIVNDFQKGDIAEGYSVSREKKESFPLTVTSAQKNPTAFYLCASTRLAGAGTGELFFGEGSRLTVL.

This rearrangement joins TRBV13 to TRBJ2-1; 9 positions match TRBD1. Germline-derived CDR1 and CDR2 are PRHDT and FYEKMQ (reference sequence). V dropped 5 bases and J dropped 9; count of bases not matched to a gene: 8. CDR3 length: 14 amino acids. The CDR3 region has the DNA TGTGCCAGCAGCCTAACCGGACAGGGGCCTGAGCAGTTCTTC. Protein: CASSLTGQGPEQFF. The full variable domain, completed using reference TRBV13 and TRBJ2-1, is AAGVIQSPRHLIKEKRETATLKCYPIPRHDTVYWYQQGPGQDPQFLISFYEKMQSDKGSIPDRFSAQQFSDYHSELNMSSLELGDSALYFCASSLTGQGPEQFFGPGTRLTVL.

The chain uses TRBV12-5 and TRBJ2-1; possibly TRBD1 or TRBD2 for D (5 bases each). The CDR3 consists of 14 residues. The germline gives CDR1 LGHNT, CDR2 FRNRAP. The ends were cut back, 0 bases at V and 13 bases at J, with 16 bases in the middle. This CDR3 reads CASGLVHGTQPQFF. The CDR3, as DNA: TGTGCTAGTGGTTTGGTACATGGGACCCAACCTCAGTTCTTC.

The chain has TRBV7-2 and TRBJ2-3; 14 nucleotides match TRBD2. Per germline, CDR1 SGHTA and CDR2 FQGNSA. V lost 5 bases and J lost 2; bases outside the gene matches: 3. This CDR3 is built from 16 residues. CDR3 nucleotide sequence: TGTGCCAGCAGCCCGACTAGCGGGAGGGCCACAGATACGCAGTATTTT. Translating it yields CASSPTSGRATDTQYF.

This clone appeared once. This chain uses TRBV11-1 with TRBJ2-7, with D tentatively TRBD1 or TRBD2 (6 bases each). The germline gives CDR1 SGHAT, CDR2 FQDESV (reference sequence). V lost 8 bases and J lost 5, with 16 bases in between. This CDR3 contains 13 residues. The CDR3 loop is CASGRGQYNEQYF. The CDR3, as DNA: TGTGCCAGCGGACGGGGGCAGTACAACGAGCAGTACTTC.

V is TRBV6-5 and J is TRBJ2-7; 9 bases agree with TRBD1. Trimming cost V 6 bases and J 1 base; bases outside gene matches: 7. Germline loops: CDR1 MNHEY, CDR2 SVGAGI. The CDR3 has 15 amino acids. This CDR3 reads CASREPGQGSYEQYF. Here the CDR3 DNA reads TGTGCCAGCAGAGAGCCGGGACAGGGATCCTACGAGCAGTACTTC.

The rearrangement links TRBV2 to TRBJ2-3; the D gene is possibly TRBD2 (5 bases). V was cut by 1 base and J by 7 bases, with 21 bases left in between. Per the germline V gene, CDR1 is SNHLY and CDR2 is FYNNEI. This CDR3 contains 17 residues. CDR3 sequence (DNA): TGTGCCAGCAGTGAAGGTGGGAGCAGCGCGACGAGAAATACGCAGTATTTT. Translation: CASSEGGSSATRNTQYF.